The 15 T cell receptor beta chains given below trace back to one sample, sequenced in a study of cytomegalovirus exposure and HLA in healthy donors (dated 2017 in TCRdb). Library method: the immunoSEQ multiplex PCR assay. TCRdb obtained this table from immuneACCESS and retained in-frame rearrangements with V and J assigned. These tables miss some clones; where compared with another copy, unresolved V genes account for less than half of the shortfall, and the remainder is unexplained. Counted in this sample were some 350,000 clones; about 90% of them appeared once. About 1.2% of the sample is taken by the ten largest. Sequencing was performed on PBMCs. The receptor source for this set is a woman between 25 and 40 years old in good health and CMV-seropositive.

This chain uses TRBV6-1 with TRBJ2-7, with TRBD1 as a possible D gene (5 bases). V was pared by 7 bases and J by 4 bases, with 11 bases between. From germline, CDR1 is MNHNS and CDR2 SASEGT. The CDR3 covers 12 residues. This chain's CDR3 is CASKGHHYEQYF. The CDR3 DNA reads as TGTGCCAGCAAAGGACATCATTACGAGCAGTACTTC.

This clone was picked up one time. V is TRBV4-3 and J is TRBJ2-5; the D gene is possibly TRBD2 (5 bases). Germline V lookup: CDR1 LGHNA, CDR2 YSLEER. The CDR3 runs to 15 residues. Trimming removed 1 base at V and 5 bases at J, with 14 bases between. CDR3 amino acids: CASSQGNSPGETQYF. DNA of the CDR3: TGCGCCAGCAGCCAAGGGAACTCGCCGGGGGAGACCCAGTACTTC.

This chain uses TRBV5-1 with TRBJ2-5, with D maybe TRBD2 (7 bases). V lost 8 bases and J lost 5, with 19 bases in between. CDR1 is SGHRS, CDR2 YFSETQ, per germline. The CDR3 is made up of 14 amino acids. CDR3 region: CASRSRGAWETQYF. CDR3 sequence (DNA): TGCGCCAGTAGATCACGGGGGGCTTGGGAGACCCAGTACTTC.

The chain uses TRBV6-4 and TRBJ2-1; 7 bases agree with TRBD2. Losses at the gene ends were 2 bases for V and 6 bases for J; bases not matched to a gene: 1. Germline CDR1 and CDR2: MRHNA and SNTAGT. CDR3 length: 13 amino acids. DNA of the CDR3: TGTGCCAGCAGTGACGGGACTATCAATGAGCAGTTCTTC. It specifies CASSDGTINEQFF.

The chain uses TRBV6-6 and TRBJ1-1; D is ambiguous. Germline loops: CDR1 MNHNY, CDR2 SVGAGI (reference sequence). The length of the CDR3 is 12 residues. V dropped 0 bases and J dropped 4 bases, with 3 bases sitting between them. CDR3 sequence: CASSYSATEAFF. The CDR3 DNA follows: TGTGCCAGCAGTTACTCGGCCACTGAAGCTTTCTTT.

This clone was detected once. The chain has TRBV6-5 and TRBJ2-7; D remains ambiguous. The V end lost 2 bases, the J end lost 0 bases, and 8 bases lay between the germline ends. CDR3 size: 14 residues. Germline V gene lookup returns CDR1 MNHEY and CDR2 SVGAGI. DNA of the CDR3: TGTGCCAGCAGTTACAGTTACAGCTCCTACGAGCAGTACTTC. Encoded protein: CASSYSYSSYEQYF.

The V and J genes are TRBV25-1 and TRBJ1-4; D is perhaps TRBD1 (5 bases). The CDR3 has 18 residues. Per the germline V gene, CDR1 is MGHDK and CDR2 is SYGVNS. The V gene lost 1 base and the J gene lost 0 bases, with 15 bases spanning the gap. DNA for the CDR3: TGTGCCAGCAGTGAATTCCCCTCAGGGAGTTCAACTAATGAAAAACTGTTTTTT. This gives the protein CASSEFPSGSSTNEKLFF.

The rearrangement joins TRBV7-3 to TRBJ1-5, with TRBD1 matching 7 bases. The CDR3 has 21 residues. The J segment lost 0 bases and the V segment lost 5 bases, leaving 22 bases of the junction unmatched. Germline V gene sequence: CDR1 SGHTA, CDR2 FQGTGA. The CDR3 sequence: CASSPGPPGQPYIDSNQPQHF. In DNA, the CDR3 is TGTGCCAGCAGCCCAGGGCCACCGGGACAGCCATATATTGATAGCAATCAGCCCCAGCATTTT. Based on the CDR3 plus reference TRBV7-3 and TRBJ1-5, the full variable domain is GAGVSQTPSNKVTEKGKYVELRCDPISGHTALYWYRQSLGQGPEFLIYFQGTGAADDSGLPNDRFFAVRPEGSVSTLKIQRTERGDSAVYLCASSPGPPGQPYIDSNQPQHFGDGTRLSIL.

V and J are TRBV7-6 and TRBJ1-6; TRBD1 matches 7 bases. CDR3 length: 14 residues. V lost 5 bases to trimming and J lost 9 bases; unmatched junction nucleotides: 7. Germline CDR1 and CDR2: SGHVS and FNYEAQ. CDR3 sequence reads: CASSPGQLTSPLHF. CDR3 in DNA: TGTGCCAGCAGCCCGGGACAGTTAACTTCACCCCTCCACTTT.

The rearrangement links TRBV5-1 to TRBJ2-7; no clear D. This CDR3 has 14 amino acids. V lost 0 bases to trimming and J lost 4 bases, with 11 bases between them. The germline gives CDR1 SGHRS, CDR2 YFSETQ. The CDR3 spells CASSLEVVSYEQYF. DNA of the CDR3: TGCGCCAGCAGCTTGGAGGTGGTGAGTTACGAGCAGTACTTC.

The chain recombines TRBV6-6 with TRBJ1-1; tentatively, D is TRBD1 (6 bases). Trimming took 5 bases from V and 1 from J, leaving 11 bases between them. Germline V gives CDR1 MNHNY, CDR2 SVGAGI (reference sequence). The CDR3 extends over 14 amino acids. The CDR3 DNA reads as TGTGCCAGCAGTCTCGTAGGGGGGAACACTGAAGCTTTCTTT. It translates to CASSLVGGNTEAFF.

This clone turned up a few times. The CDR3 region has the DNA TGTGCCAGTAGTATCTCCCGGGGCAACACTGAAGCTTTCTTT. Its protein is CASSISRGNTEAFF. The chain is built from TRBV19 and TRBJ1-1; tentative D call: TRBD1 (5 bases). This CDR3 is 14 amino acids long. Germline values: CDR1 LNHDA, CDR2 SQIVND (reference sequence). The V end lost 3 bases, the J end lost 2 bases, and 10 bases lay between the germline ends.

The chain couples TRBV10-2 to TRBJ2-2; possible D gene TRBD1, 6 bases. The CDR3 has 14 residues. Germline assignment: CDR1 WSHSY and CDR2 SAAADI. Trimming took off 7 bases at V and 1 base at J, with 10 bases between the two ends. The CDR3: CASTETGNTGELFF. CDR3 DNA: TGCGCCAGCACCGAGACAGGGAACACCGGGGAGCTGTTTTTT.

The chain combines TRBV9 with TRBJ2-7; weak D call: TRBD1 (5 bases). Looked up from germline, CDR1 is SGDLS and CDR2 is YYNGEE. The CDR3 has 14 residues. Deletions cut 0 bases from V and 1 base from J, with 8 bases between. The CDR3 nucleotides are TGTGCCAGCAGCGTAGATGACAGTTCCTACGAGCAGTACTTC. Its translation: CASSVDDSSYEQYF.

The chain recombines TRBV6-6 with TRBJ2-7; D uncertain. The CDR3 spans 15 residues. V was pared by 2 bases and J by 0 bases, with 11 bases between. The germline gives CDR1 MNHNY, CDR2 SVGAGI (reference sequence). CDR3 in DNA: TGTGCCAGCAGTTACCAGCACGGCGGCTCCTACGAGCAGTACTTC. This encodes CASSYQHGGSYEQYF.